This TCR beta chain is from a study of blood T cells in healthy people across ages. Study findings and constraints: Comparison with aged donors showed that long-lived donors had more naive CD4+ cells and higher diversity.

A sample-barcoded 5' primer and a J-beta primer mix were used in a second PCR of about 7 to 12 cycles. TCRdb reanalysed the 5' RACE reads using MiXCR and keeps one entry per CDR3 protein. This table holds 700,000 to 900,000 distinct CDR3 sequences, 25% to 30% found once. For this clonotype: Its antigen remains unidentified.

V lost 4 bases and J 4 bases, leaving 7 bases between the germline ends. The CDR3 contains 12 residues. Germline V gene lookup returns CDR1 SEHNR and CDR2 FQNEAQ (reference sequence). With each sample, at least 5 micrograms of total RNA were extracted. These data were also filed under a second study, of T cells of mothers and their children.

This receptor was taken from a boy aged 5-17 years in good health. This chain uses TRBV7-9 with TRBJ2-5; D uncertain. Sequenced input: blood. CDR3 protein: CASSSNTETQYF. The CDR3 DNA follows: TGTGCCAGCAGCTCCAACACAGAGACCCAGTACTTC.